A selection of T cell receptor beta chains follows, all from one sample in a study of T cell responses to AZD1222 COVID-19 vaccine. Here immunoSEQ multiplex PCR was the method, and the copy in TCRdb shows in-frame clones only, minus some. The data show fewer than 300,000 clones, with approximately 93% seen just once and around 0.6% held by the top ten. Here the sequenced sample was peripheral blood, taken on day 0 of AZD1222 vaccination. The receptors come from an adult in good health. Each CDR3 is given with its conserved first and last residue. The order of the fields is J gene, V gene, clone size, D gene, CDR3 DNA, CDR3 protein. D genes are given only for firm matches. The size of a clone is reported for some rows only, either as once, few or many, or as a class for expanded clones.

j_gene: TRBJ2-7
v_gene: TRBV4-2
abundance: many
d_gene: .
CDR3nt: TGTGCCAGCAGCCAAGTTGGGGGATTAGGGGCTAGTGGGCAGTACTTC
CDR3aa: CASSQVGGLGASGQYF

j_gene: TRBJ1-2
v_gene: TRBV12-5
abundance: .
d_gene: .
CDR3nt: TGTGCTAGTGGTTTAGTACCTCCGACAGCAGATGGCTACACCTTC
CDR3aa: CASGLVPPTADGYTF

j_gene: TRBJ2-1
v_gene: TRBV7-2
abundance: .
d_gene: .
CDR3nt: TGTGCCAGCAGCTCCGCTGGACTCGCTGAGGAGCAGTTCTTC
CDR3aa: CASSSAGLAEEQFF

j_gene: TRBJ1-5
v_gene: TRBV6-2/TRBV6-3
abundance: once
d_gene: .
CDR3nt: TGTGCCAGCAGTTACTTGGGGGGGGGCCAGCCCCAGCATTTT
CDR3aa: CASSYLGGGQPQHF

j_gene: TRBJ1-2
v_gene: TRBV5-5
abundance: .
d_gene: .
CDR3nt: TGTGCCAGCAGCTTGGCCGGGCTAACTAACTATGGCTACACCTTC
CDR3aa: CASSLAGLTNYGYTF

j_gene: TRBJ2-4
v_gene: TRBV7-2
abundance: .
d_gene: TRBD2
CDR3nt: TGTGCCAGCAGCTCTATTAGCGGGAGGGCCTGGGCCAAAAACATTCAGTACTTC
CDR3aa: CASSSISGRAWAKNIQYF

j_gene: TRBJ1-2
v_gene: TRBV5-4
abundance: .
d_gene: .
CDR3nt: TGTGCCAGCAGCTCAAAGGACGTGAGCTATGGCTACACCTTC
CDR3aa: CASSSKDVSYGYTF

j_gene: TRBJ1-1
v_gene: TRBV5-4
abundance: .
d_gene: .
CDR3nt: TGTGCCAGCAGATCCTCAAGCATGAACACTGAAGCTTTCTTT
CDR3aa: CASRSSSMNTEAFF

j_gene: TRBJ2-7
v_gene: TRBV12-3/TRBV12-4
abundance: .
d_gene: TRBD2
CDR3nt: TGTGCCAGCAGAGTAGCGGGAGGCGAGCAGTACTTC
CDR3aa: CASRVAGGEQYF

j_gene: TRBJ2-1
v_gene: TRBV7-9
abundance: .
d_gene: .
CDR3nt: TGTGCCAGCAGCTTAGGGGCGGGTTCGACCTCCTACAATGAGCAGTTCTTC
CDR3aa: CASSLGAGSTSYNEQFF

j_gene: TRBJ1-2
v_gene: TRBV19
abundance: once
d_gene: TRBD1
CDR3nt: TGTGCCAGTAGCCCCTTAGGGGGCGGCTATGGCTACACCTTC
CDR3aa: CASSPLGGGYGYTF

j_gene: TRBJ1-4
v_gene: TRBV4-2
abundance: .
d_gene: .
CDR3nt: TGTGCCAGCAGCCCCTCCTCCTTAAGGGCAACTAATGAAAAACTGTTTTTT
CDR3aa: CASSPSSLRATNEKLFF

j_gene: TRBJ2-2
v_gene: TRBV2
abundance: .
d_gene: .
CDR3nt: TGTGCCAGCAGTGTAGACGGCACCGGGGAGCTGTTTTTT
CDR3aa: CASSVDGTGELFF

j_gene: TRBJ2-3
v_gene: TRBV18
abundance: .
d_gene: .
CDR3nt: TGTGCCAGCTCACCAGGCAGAACTAGCACAGATACGCAGTATTTT
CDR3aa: CASSPGRTSTDTQYF

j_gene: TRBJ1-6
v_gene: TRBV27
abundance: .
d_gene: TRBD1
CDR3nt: TGTGCCAGCACCGAATGGCCAGGGGGCTATTCACCCCTCCACTTT
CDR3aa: CASTEWPGGYSPLHF

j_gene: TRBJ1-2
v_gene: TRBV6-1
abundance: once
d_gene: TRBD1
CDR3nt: TGTGCCAGCAGTGACACCGGGACAGGATTGCACTATGGCTACACCTTC
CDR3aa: CASSDTGTGLHYGYTF

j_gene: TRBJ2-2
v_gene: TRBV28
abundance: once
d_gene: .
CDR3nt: TGTGCCAGCCACGGGCGGGGCACCGGGGAGCTGTTTTTT
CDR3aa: CASHGRGTGELFF

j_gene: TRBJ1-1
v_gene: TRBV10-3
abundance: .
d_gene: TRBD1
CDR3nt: TGTGCCATCAGTAGACAGGGAACGACTGAAGCTTTCTTT
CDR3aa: CAISRQGTTEAFF

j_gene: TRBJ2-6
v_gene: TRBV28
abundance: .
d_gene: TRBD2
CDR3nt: TGTGCCAGCAGTTCTAGCGGGAGGCAAAGCTCTGGGGCCAACGTCCTGACTTTC
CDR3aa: CASSSSGRQSSGANVLTF

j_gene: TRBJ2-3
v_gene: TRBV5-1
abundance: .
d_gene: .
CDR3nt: TGCGCCAGCAGCTCGGCTGGCACAGATACGCAGTATTTT
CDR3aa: CASSSAGTDTQYF

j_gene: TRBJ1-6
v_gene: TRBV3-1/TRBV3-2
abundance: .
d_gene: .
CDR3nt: TGTGCCAGCAGCCAAGATTTAGGAAGCGGGTCACCCCTCCACTTT
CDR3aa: CASSQDLGSGSPLHF

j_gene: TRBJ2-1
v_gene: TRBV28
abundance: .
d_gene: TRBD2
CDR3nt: TGTGCCAGCAGATTCGGACTAGCGAGCTCCTACAATGAGCAGTTCTTC
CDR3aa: CASRFGLASSYNEQFF

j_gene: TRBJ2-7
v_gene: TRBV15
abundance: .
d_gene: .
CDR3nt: TGTGCCACCAGCAGAGGCGGGGAGTCCTACGAGCAGTACTTC
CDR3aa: CATSRGGESYEQYF

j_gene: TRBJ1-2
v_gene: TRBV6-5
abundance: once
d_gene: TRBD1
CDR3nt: TGTGCCAGCAGCACGGGACAGGGGATCTATGGCTACACCTTC
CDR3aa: CASSTGQGIYGYTF

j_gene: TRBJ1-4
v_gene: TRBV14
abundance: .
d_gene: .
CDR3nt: TGTGCCAGCAGCCCAAGAAGTGGCGGTAATGAAAAACTGTTTTTT
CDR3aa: CASSPRSGGNEKLFF

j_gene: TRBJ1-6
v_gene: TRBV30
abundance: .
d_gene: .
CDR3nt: TGTGCCTGGGACGGCGGGAGCTCCTATAATTCACCCCTCCACTTT
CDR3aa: CAWDGGSSYNSPLHF

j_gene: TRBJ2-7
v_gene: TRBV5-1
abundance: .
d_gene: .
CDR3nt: TGCGCCAGCAGCTTGGGATCCGGGACGTTAGAGCAGTACTTC
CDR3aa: CASSLGSGTLEQYF

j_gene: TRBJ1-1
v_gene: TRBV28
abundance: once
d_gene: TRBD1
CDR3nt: TGTGCCAGCAGTTCAGGGGGCGCGGAGAACACTGAAGCTTTCTTT
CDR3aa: CASSSGGAENTEAFF

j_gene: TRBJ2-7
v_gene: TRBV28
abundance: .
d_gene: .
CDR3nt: TGTGCCAGCAGTTTGGACGGCTACGAGCAGTACTTC
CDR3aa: CASSLDGYEQYF

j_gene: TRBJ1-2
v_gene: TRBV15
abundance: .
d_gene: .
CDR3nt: TGTGCCACCAGCGTGGACTTTAACTATGGCTACACCTTC
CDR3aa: CATSVDFNYGYTF

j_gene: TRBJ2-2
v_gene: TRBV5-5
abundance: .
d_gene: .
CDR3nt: TGTGCCAGCAGCTTGGTTGGCCAGCACACCGGGGAGCTGTTTTTT
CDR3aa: CASSLVGQHTGELFF

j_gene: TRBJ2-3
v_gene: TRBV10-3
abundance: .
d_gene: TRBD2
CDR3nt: TGTGCCATCAGTGAGTCGATCAGGGAGGGAGATACGCAGTATTTT
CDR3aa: CAISESIREGDTQYF

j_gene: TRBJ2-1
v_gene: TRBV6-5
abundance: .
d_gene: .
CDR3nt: TGTGCCAGCAGACGACTAGGGCCGGGCAATGAGCAGTTCTTC
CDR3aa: CASRRLGPGNEQFF

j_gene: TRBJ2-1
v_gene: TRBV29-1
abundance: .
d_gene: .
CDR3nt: TGCAGCGTTAACAGGGATGGGAATGAGCAGTTCTTC
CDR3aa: CSVNRDGNEQFF

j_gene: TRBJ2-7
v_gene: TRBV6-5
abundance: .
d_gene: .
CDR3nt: TGTGCCAGCAGTTTTTTGGGCTATTCCTACGAGCAGTACTTC
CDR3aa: CASSFLGYSYEQYF

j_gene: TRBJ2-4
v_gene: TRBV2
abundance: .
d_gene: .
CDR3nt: TGTGCCAGCGAGGAGCCGGGGAAAAACATTCAGTACTTC
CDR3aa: CASEEPGKNIQYF

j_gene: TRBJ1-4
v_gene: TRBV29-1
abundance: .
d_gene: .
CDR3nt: TGCAGCGTTGGGCCCTTGGGCGGGAGTGAAAAACTGTTTTTT
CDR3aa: CSVGPLGGSEKLFF

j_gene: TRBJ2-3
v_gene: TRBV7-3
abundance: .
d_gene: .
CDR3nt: TGTGCCAGCAGCTTACGTGCATCAGATACGCAGTATTTT
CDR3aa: CASSLRASDTQYF

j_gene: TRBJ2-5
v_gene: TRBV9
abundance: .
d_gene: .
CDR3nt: TGTGCCAGCAGCGTAGCGGGACGGGAGACCCAGTACTTC
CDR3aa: CASSVAGRETQYF

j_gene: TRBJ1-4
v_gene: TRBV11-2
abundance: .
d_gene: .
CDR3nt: TGTGCCAGCAGCTTAACAGGAGAAAAACTGTTTTTT
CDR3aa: CASSLTGEKLFF

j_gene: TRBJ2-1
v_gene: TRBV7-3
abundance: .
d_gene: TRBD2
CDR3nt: TGTGCCAGCAGCTTCCGGGGCCTAGCGGGGGGGACGCCCTACAATGAGCAGTTCTTC
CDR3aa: CASSFRGLAGGTPYNEQFF

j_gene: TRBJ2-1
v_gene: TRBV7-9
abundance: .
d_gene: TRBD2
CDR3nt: TGTGCCAGCAGCTCGGCCGGGGGGACCCCCTCCCAGTTCTTC
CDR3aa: CASSSAGGTPSQFF

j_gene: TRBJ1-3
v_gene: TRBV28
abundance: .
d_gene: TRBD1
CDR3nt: TGTGCCAGCAGTCGGACAGGGAGGGTCACTGGAAACACCATATATTTT
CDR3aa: CASSRTGRVTGNTIYF

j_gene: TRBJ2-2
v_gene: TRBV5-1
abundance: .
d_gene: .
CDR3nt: TGCGCCAGCAGCCCGGAAGTAGACGGGGAGCTGTTTTTT
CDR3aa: CASSPEVDGELFF

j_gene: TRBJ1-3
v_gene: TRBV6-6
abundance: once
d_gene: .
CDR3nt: TGTGCCAGCAGTCCCCCTCGGTCAGGGGCCTCTGGAAACACCATATATTTT
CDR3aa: CASSPPRSGASGNTIYF